A single T cell receptor beta chain is shown here with its context. This sample is drawn from a study of shared clonotypes between healthy human individuals. The CDR3 is made up of 15 amino acids. The J segment lost 1 base and the V segment lost 2 bases, leaving 4 bases of the junction unmatched. Donors comprised healthy HIV-negative adults lacking recent acute infections or vaccinations. The assay was run at deep level. PCR replicates from unsorted PBMC used around 300 ng DNA, and this amount was some 31,000 T cell genomes. Original data processing: Filtering differed since immunoSEQ provided only junctions, with no quality scores. Sequencing was performed with immunoSEQ multiplex PCR; in TCRdb, only in-frame clones are kept and a portion is missing. V, J and clone size derive from that table, while D and trimming were established from the DNA sequence. In the table there are 500,000 to 650,000 clones, around 78% of which are singletons.

This sequence was found in a woman between 35 and 50 years old in good health. Some clones in this sample may be carry-over from other donors' samples. This sequence joins TRBV23-1 and TRBJ2-7; 8 bases map to TRBD1. TRBV23-1 is an ORF for which the function is uncertain. The source material was PBMCs. The CDR3 sequence: CASSQLDRVSYEQYF. For the CDR3, the DNA is TGCGCCAGCAGTCAACTGGACAGGGTGTCCTACGAGCAGTACTTC.